This T cell receptor beta chain stems from a study of Graves' ophthalmopathy and Graves' hyperthyroidism. Trimming cost V 0 bases and J 10 bases, with 13 bases left between them. The CDR3 totals 15 residues. The germline V gene has CDR1 SEHNR and CDR2 FQNEAQ (reference sequence). Hyperthyroidism patients, aged 18 to 65, were newly diagnosed, under 2 months' duration. A word on this clonotype: A much larger clone differs from this one at a single base, so this may be a read error.

RNA transcripts were the source from which TCR beta CDR3 regions were amplified. HTBI primers served in a first-round RT-PCR, which a second-round multiplex PCR followed. TCRdb re-called the multiplex PCR reads with MiXCR, one entry per CDR3 protein. The sample lists about 380,000 distinct CDR3 sequences; 15% to 19% were seen once. The genes are TRBV7-9 and TRBJ1-6; D is unclear. The specimen sequenced was peripheral blood. This clonotype was sampled from a woman under 30 with stable Graves' hyperthyroidism. The CDR3 DNA sequence: TGTGCCAGCAGCTTAGCACAGACAACAACCTCACCCCTCCACTTT. As protein: CASSLAQTTTSPLHF.